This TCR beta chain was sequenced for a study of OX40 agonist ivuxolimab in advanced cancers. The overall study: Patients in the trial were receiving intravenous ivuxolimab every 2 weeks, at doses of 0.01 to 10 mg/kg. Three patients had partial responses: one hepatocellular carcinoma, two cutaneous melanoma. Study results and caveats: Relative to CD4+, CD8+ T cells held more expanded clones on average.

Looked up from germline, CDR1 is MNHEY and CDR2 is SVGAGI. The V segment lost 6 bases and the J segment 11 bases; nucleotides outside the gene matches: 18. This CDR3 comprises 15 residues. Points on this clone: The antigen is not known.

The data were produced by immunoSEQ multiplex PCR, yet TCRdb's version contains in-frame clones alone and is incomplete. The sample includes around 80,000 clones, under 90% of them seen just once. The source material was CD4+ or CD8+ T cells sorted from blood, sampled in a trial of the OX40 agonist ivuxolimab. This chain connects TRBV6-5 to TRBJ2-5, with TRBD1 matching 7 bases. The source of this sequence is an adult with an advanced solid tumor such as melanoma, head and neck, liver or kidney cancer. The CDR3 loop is CASSPSPGQAFQQYF. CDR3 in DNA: TGTGCCAGCAGCCCTTCCCCCGGACAGGCTTTTCAGCAGTACTTC.